This entry concerns a single T cell receptor (beta chain). The repertoire was sequenced with immunoSEQ multiplex PCR; TCRdb's copy has only in-frame clones and lacks some. This sample has 500,000 to 750,000 clones, with roughly 88% found just once. CDR3 size: 15 residues. Looked up from germline, CDR1 is SGDLS and CDR2 is YYNGEE. V shed 4 bases, J shed 2 bases, and the junction held 4 bases outside the gene matches. This specimen comes from a study of shared T cell receptors in the human thymus. The same data also contributed to another study, on human thymus T cells.

This sequence joins TRBV9 and TRBJ2-5; 11 nucleotides line up with TRBD2. Sequenced: thymocytes. The sequence was collected from a boy under two years old with a congenital heart defect. The CDR3 region has the DNA TGTGCCAGCAGCAACCGACTAGCGGGGCAAGAGACCCAGTACTTC. Translated, it gives CASSNRLAGQETQYF.